This T cell receptor (beta chain) was sequenced for a study of CD4 T cells in relation to SARS-CoV-2 and coronaviruses (dated by TCRdb to about 2021). Study-wide context: In the ViraFEST assay, PBMCs were cultured with antigen for under 12 days, after which TCR beta CDR3s were sequenced to identify antigen-specific clonal expansions. At the level of individual TCR clonotypes, the study evaluated whether memory CD4+ T cells crossreact between the spike proteins of SARS-CoV-2 and those of common cold coronaviruses. The Adaptive Biotechnologies TCR-sequencing kit was used for samples from three pre-COVID donors and for the naive versus memory experiments, whereas the other data were Illumina-based. Using patient-derived lymphoblastoid cell lines, the shared crossreactive spike epitopes were mapped to their HLA restriction. An HIV-1 Nef peptide pool or a no-peptide culture served as the negative reference condition. A different, Illumina-based TCR-beta assay was used to sequence expansion assays from other donors in the study. Results the study describes overall, beyond this receptor: Significantly weaker SARS-CoV-2-driven expansion was shown by crossreactive clones than by monoreactive clones, consistent with antigenic imprinting. About 60% of donors had memory CD4+ clonotypes that crossrecognized SARS-CoV-2 and at least one common cold coronavirus spike. The study was limited by small numbers of patients and tested TCRs. No donor contributed both pre-pandemic and post-infection samples, which limited tracing the source of pre-existing responses. Crossreactivity analysis was centred on spike protein, so crossreactivity against other viral proteins was not assessed.

CD4+ T cells from unexposed donors were collected before the COVID-19 pandemic (2011-2018). After 10 days of culture, CD4+ T cells were isolated with the EasySep CD4+ T cell isolation kit. As far as cell numbers permitted, CD4+ T cells from unexposed donors were tested for reactivity against SARS-CoV-2 S and N as well as four spike pools from common cold coronaviruses. Each well held about 2 million PBMCs cultured in IMDM containing roughly 5.1% human AB serum and 10 IU/ml IL-2. Half of the culture medium was replaced with fresh IL-2-containing medium on days 3 and 7. In general, triplicate replicate wells were used for every peptide culture condition. Leukapheresis product for the unexposed donors was bought commercially. Ficoll-Paque PLUS gradient centrifugation was used to isolate PBMCs from either whole blood or leukapheresis product. The PBMCs went either fresh into the expansion assay or into cryopreservation at -140 degrees C. The QIAamp Micro DNA Kit was used to extract genomic DNA from the CD4+ T cells.

Of note for this clone: This clone's antigen is unknown. One base away there is no much larger clone; base qualities are not given.

Library preparation used the immunoSEQ multiplex PCR assay. The study's processing was this. Preprocessing removed nonproductive sequences and CDR3s not starting with C, not ending with F or W, or shorter than 7 amino acids. Antigen-specific clonotypes were called with the MANAFEST web app, based on expansion relative to reference and other culture wells. A clone counted as positive if significantly expanded in 2 of 3 replicate wells versus the reference culture at FDR below 0.05. A further requirement for positive clones was significant expansion compared with all other tandem wells, along with an odds ratio above 5. CDR3 homology was quantified as pairwise Levenshtein distance, calculated with the stringdist R package after three terminal residues were trimmed from each end. Entries here come from immuneACCESS through TCRdb and include only in-frame sequences with V and J called. Some clones fail to appear in such tables; in the studies checked, an unresolved V gene covers under half of the shortfall, and the cause of the remainder is unknown. V and J calls and clone size are those listed in that table; D and trimming were worked out from the DNA. The sample contains about 21,000 clones, approximately 76% of them found a single time. Jointly, the top ten make up more than 15% of the sample.

Cut back by 5 bases and 0 bases, the V and J ends lie 19 bases apart. Looking up the germline V gene yields CDR1 SGHAT and CDR2 FQNNGV. The CDR3 runs 17 residues from the cysteine to the phenylalanine. The only DNA kept is the CDR3, 51 bases in frame from the first base. Sequencing input: CD4+ T cells from PBMCs, cultured in vitro. The chain was built from TRBV11-2 and TRBJ1-1; the D gene is perhaps TRBD1, on 5 matching bases. The receptor was derived from a human donor in good health. In nucleotide form, the sequence is TGTGCCAGCAGCCCACGTCAGGGAGGCGTAATGAACACTGAAGCTTTCTTT. Its protein product is CASSPRQGGVMNTEAFF. Beyond the CDR3, the reference TRBV11-2 and TRBJ1-1 genes provide the residues; the full variable domain reads: EAGVAQSPRYKIIEKRQSVAFWCNPISGHATLYWYQQILGQGPKLLIQFQNNGVVDDSQLPKDRFSAERLKGVDSTLKIQPAKLEDSAVYLCASSPRQGGVMNTEAFFGQGTRLTVV.